Described below is a single T cell receptor beta chain sequence and its context. The entry originates in a study of blood T cell repertoires in COVID-19. Sequenced by immunoSEQ multiplex PCR; TCRdb stores in-frame clones only, minus some. The sample consists of 70,000 or so clones, 80% to 90% of them appearing once. J was trimmed by 5 bases and V by 1 base; bases with no gene match: 7. The CDR3 length is 15 residues. Germline V gene data show CDR1 as SGHTA and CDR2 as FQGNSA. The V and J genes are TRBV7-2 and TRBJ2-7; 8 positions match TRBD2. The clonotype comes from a man between 65 and 85 years old with active or convalescent COVID-19. What was sequenced was peripheral blood. CDR3 residues: CASSLGLALYDEQYF. CDR3 nucleotides: TGTGCCAGCAGCTTAGGACTAGCGTTGTACGACGAGCAGTACTTC.